Listed here are 25 T cell receptor beta chains from one sample, sequenced in a study of T cell repertoires in cytomegalovirus infection. MiXCR, applied by TCRdb to the reads, yields one record per CDR3 protein. The table has roughly 500,000 distinct CDR3 sequences, 30% to 40% seen once. The antigens for these receptors are not known. The sequences come from cultured PBMCs, collected from culture after CMV antigen stimulation. All receptors come from a human donor in good health (CMV status not recorded). Some clones in this sample may be carry-over from other donors' samples.

A few counts support this clonotype. The CDR3, as DNA: TGTGCCAGCAGTCACAGACGGGATATACGAATGAGCAATGAGCAGTTCTTC. Protein product: CASSHRRDIRMSNEQFF. The chain recombines TRBV12-3 or TRBV12-4 with TRBJ2-1; D may be TRBD2 (5 bases). V lost 5 bases, J lost 6 bases, and 23 bases lay in between. The CDR3 has 17 residues.

The chain joins TRBV7-8 to TRBJ2-7; D not resolved. The V gene's germline CDR1 is SGHVS and CDR2 FQNEAQ. V was pared by 1 base and J by 2 bases, with 9 bases between. This CDR3 region has 14 residues. This chain's CDR3 is CASSLGLAAYEQYF. The CDR3 DNA sequence: TGTGCCAGCAGCTTAGGGTTAGCCGCCTACGAGCAGTACTTC. Variable domain in full (rest from reference TRBV7-8 and TRBJ2-7): GAGVSQSPRYKVAKRGQDVALRCDPISGHVSLFWYQQALGQGPEFLTYFQNEAQLDKSGLPSDRFFAERPEGSVSTLKIQRTQQEDSAVYLCASSLGLAAYEQYFGPGTRLTVT.

The V call is TRBV12-3 or TRBV12-4, the J call TRBJ2-1; 12 bases align to TRBD2. V gave up 3 bases and J gave up 4 bases; unmatched junction bases: 7. This CDR3 contains 17 residues. CDR3 bases: TGTGCCAGCAGTTTGGGGACTAGCGGGCTTGCGTACAATGAGCAGTTCTTC. It is translated as CASSLGTSGLAYNEQFF.

This clonotype has a handful of counts. V is TRBV7-9 and J is TRBJ1-5; no clear D gene. V lost 2 bases to trimming and J lost 7 bases, with 6 bases between them. This CDR3 region has 12 residues. CDR1 and CDR2 from the germline V gene are SEHNR and FQNEAQ (reference sequence). The CDR3: CASSLLYQPQHF. The CDR3 DNA reads TGTGCCAGCAGCTTACTTTACCAGCCCCAGCATTTT.

J is TRBJ1-1 and V is TRBV18; D remains unclear. The germline CDR1 and CDR2 sequences are KGHSH and LQKENI. V lost 3 bases to trimming and J lost 1 base, with 12 bases between them. The CDR3 totals 15 residues. The CDR3 here is CASSPRDGENTEAFF. The CDR3 DNA is TGTGCCAGCTCACCGCGTGACGGGGAGAACACTGAAGCTTTCTTT.

The chain uses TRBV6-5 and TRBJ2-1; 7 nucleotides align to TRBD2. The germline CDR1 and CDR2 sequences are MNHEY and SVGAGI. J lost 2 bases, V lost 7 bases, and 5 bases had no gene match. CDR3 length equals 14 residues. CDR3 loop: CASTWGGAYNEQFF. DNA of the CDR3: TGTGCCAGCACTTGGGGGGGGGCCTACAATGAGCAGTTCTTC.

The chain is built from TRBV7-9 and TRBJ1-4, with 9 bases aligning to TRBD1. There are 16 residues in the CDR3. From germline, CDR1 is SEHNR and CDR2 FQNEAQ (reference sequence). After removal of 5 bases from V and 6 bases from J, the junction contained 10 bases not matched to a gene. CDR3 nucleotides: TGTGCCAGCAGCCCCGCTGGGACAGGGTCGCATGAAAAACTGTTTTTT. Protein: CASSPAGTGSHEKLFF.

This clonotype was seen a handful of times. The chain carries TRBV4-3 and TRBJ1-3, with D hard to call. CDR3 size: 16 residues. V gave up 0 bases and J gave up 2 bases, with 11 bases separating them. CDR1 and CDR2 from the germline V gene are LGHNA and YSLEER. The CDR3 nucleotides are TGCGCCAGCAGCCAAGATCGGGGTCTAGCTGGAAACACCATATATTTT. Amino acids: CASSQDRGLAGNTIYF.

The chain employs TRBV7-2 and TRBJ2-5; D gene ambiguous. The CDR3 runs 13 residues. Germline V gives CDR1 SGHTA, CDR2 FQGNSA. Trimming cost V 5 bases and J 1 base, with 8 bases left between them. The CDR3, as DNA: TGTGCCAGCAGCGATCCGGCCCAAGAGACCCAGTACTTC. Its translation: CASSDPAQETQYF.

This chain uses TRBV7-2 with TRBJ1-1; D not resolved. Germline CDR1 reads SGHTA; CDR2 reads FQGNSA. V was pared by 1 base and J by 5 bases, with 8 bases between. The CDR3 is 13 amino acids. This chain's CDR3 is CASSLVLKTEAFF. CDR3 nucleotides: TGTGCCAGCAGCTTAGTCCTAAAGACTGAAGCTTTCTTT.

This chain links TRBV6-2 or TRBV6-3 with TRBJ1-1; TRBD1 aligns across 8 bases. The length of the CDR3 is 15 residues. V trimming: 5 bases; J trimming: 4 bases; junction bases outside the gene matches: 9. The germline V gene encodes CDR1 MNHEY and CDR2 SVGEGT. CDR3 bases: TGTGCCAGCAGTGCCCGACAGGGGAACCTCACTGAAGCTTTCTTT. It specifies CASSARQGNLTEAFF.

This clonotype was detected many times. V and J are TRBV7-2 and TRBJ2-5, with 14 nucleotides matching TRBD2. Germline assignment: CDR1 SGHTA and CDR2 FQGNSA. V trimming: 1 base; J trimming: 5 bases; junction bases outside the gene matches: 12. This CDR3 contains 19 residues. CDR3 DNA sequence: TGTGCCAGCAGCTTAGGGGGCCCTGGGACTAGCGGGGGCGCGGAGACCCAGTACTTC. It codes for CASSLGGPGTSGGAETQYF.

The chain recombines TRBV19 with TRBJ1-1; unclear D gene. Trimming took off 0 bases at V and 1 base at J, with 9 bases between the two ends. This CDR3 region has 15 residues. Germline loops: CDR1 LNHDA, CDR2 SQIVND (reference sequence). The CDR3 coding sequence is TGTGCCAGTAGTATAGATCGCATCAAGAACACTGAAGCTTTCTTT. Translation: CASSIDRIKNTEAFF.

The chain links TRBV6-5 to TRBJ2-1, with 10 positions matching TRBD1. The junction had 2 bases not matched to a gene; V was cut back by 0 bases and J by 6 bases. The CDR3 totals 15 residues. Germline V gives CDR1 MNHEY, CDR2 SVGAGI. The CDR3 nucleotides read TGTGCCAGCAGTTACTCCGGGACAGGGGTCAATGAGCAGTTCTTC. Residues: CASSYSGTGVNEQFF.

V is TRBV6-2 or TRBV6-3 and J is TRBJ2-1, with 13 bases aligning to TRBD2. V lost 4 bases to trimming and J lost 15 bases; unmatched junction nucleotides: 12. Germline V gene lookup returns CDR1 MNHEY and CDR2 SVGEGT. The CDR3 runs to 15 residues. The CDR3 protein is CASSSPGLAGPTGFF. DNA of the CDR3: TGTGCCAGCAGTTCCCCGGGACTAGCGGGACCCACGGGGTTCTTC.

This clonotype appeared a few times. The chain recombines TRBV20-1 with TRBJ2-1; D is undetermined. Trimming shortened V by 5 bases and J by 6 bases, and 14 bases separated the two germline ends. The CDR3 contains 13 residues. The germline gives CDR1 DFQATT, CDR2 SNEGSKA (reference sequence). Written as DNA, the CDR3 is TGCAGTGCTGCGACCCTTGCGAGCAATGAGCAGTTCTTC. It yields the protein CSAATLASNEQFF.

This clonotype was observed a few times. The chain has TRBV15 and TRBJ2-3, with TRBD2 matching 7 bases. There are 14 residues in the CDR3. The trim removed 2 bases at V and 6 bases at J, leaving 5 bases unmatched. Looked up from germline, CDR1 is LNHNV and CDR2 is YYDKDF (reference sequence). Here the CDR3 reads CATSRRTRGDTQYF. The CDR3 DNA reads as TGTGCCACCAGCAGAAGGACTAGGGGTGATACGCAGTATTTT. Using reference TRBV15 and TRBJ2-3 for the parts outside the CDR3, the full variable domain is DAMVIQNPRYQVTQFGKPVTLSCSQTLNHNVMYWYQQKSSQAPKLLFHYYDKDFNNEADTPDNFQSRRPNTSFCFLDIRSPGLGDTAMYLCATSRRTRGDTQYFGPGTRLTVL.

The V and J genes are TRBV20-1 and TRBJ1-4, with 9 bases matching TRBD1. The germline gives CDR1 DFQATT, CDR2 SNEGSKA (reference sequence). Trimming cost V 6 bases and J 8 bases; bases outside gene matches: 7. CDR3 length: 13 amino acids. The CDR3 sequence: CSAKDRGGEKLFF. CDR3 in DNA: TGCAGTGCCAAAGACAGGGGGGGAGAAAAACTGTTTTTT.

The chain is built from TRBV7-9 and TRBJ2-7, with TRBD1 as a possible D gene (5 bases). Germline V CDR1 and CDR2: SEHNR, FQNEAQ (reference sequence). This CDR3 is built from 13 residues. V lost 5 bases and J lost 6, with 14 bases in between. DNA for the CDR3: TGTGCCAGCAGCCCTGGGCAGGGAATCGAGCAGTACTTC. It translates to CASSPGQGIEQYF.

The chain carries TRBV7-3 and TRBJ2-7; the match to TRBD2 covers 9 bases. Germline V gene lookup returns CDR1 SGHTA and CDR2 FQGTGA. This CDR3 region has 14 residues. V lost 3 bases, J lost 5 bases, and 5 bases stayed unmatched. The CDR3 bases are TGTGCCAGCAGCTTTGGCGGGAGGGTAAACGAGCAGTACTTC. Amino acid sequence: CASSFGGRVNEQYF.

This clonotype was counted only a few times. This rearrangement joins TRBV7-3 to TRBJ2-1; 13 nucleotides agree with TRBD2. Losses at the gene ends were 1 base for V and 3 bases for J; bases not matched to a gene: 6. The CDR3 sequence is 18 residues long. From germline, CDR1 is SGHTA and CDR2 FQGTGA. Here the CDR3 reads CASSLKGGLAGDYNEQFF. In DNA, the CDR3 is TGTGCCAGCAGCTTAAAAGGCGGACTAGCGGGAGACTACAATGAGCAGTTCTTC.

The V call is TRBV12-3 or TRBV12-4, the J call TRBJ1-2, with D possibly being TRBD1 (6 bases). V lost 5 bases and J lost 5, with 18 bases in between. The CDR3 is made up of 15 amino acids. The CDR3 is CASSLTTRGGYGYTF. CDR3 nucleotide sequence: TGTGCCAGCAGTCTTACGACACGAGGGGGGTATGGCTACACCTTC.

CDR3 nucleotide sequence: TGTGCCAGCAGCTTAGTAGGTGGGGGGGGTCAGCCCCAGCATTTT. Amino acids: CASSLVGGGGQPQHF. The chain recombines TRBV7-2 with TRBJ1-5, with a tentative D call TRBD1 (5 bases). CDR3 length: 15 amino acids. Germline loops: CDR1 SGHTA, CDR2 FQGNSA. Trimming pared 1 base from V and 6 bases from J, leaving 13 bases between.

The chain is built from TRBV4-1 and TRBJ1-1; D gene uncertain. V lost 4 bases to trimming and J lost 5 bases, with 14 bases between them. The CDR3 has 14 residues. CDR1 and CDR2 from the germline V gene are MGHRA and YSYEKL. The CDR3 DNA sequence: TGCGCCAGCAGCCCACTATCTACGGTGACTGAAGCTTTCTTT. Its protein is CASSPLSTVTEAFF.

This clonotype was seen more than once but under ten times. CDR3 residues: CAIKGENIQYF. The CDR3 nucleotides are TGTGCCATCAAGGGGGAAAACATTCAGTACTTC. The V call is TRBV10-3, the J call TRBJ2-4; D is possibly TRBD1 (6 bases). Germline-derived CDR1 and CDR2 are ENHRY and SYGVKD. The CDR3 length is 11 residues. Trimming took off 7 bases at V and 5 bases at J, with 6 bases between the two ends.